This passage covers 6 T cell receptor beta chains from one sample sequenced in a study of blood T cell repertoires in COVID-19. Profiled with immunoSEQ multiplex PCR; TCRdb holds only in-frame clones, not every one. The data contain about 120,000 clones, approximately 85% of them singletons. The sample taken for sequencing was peripheral blood. These receptors were collected from a man between 65 and 85 years old with acute or convalescent COVID-19.

The gene calls are TRBV3-1 (or the pseudogene TRBV3-2) and TRBJ2-7; TRBD2 agrees at 11 bases. The CDR3 has 16 residues. Germline CDR1 is LGHDT and CDR2 is YNNKEL (reference sequence). Unmatched junction bases numbered 1, after V lost 0 bases and J lost 0 bases. CDR3 in amino acids: CASSQETSGSSYEQYF. For the CDR3, the DNA is TGTGCCAGCAGCCAAGAAACTAGCGGGAGCTCCTACGAGCAGTACTTC.

The CDR3 reads CASSVRADRGRAGANVLTF. CDR3 in DNA: TGTGCCAGCAGCGTAAGAGCGGACAGGGGTAGGGCTGGGGCCAACGTCCTGACTTTC. V is TRBV9 and J is TRBJ2-6; the match to TRBD1 covers 9 bases. The CDR3 totals 19 residues. The junction had 10 bases not matched to a gene; V was cut back by 1 base and J by 2 bases. Germline CDR1 reads SGDLS; CDR2 reads YYNGEE.

V usage is TRBV15 and J usage is TRBJ2-5, with TRBD2 matching over 14 bases. Germline lookup yields CDR1 LNHNV and CDR2 YYDKDF (reference sequence). With 3 bases clipped from V and 5 bases from J, the junction kept 8 bases outside the gene matches. The CDR3 is 17 residues long. The CDR3 DNA reads as TGTGCCACCAGCAGGGGACTAGCGGGAGTAGGGCTCGAGACCCAGTACTTC. It yields the protein CATSRGLAGVGLETQYF.

This clone turned up a few times. The V call is TRBV14, the J call TRBJ2-6, with 7 nucleotides matching TRBD1. CDR1 and CDR2 (germline): SGHDN, FVKESK. V lost 1 base and J lost 0; bases outside the gene matches: 9. The CDR3 length is 19 residues. The CDR3 region is CASSQGLTGFRSGANVLTF. The CDR3 DNA reads TGTGCCAGCAGCCAAGGCTTGACAGGGTTCCGCTCTGGGGCCAACGTCCTGACTTTC. Full variable domain (rest looked up from reference TRBV14 and TRBJ2-6): EAGVTQFPSHSVIEKGQTVTLRCDPISGHDNLYWYRRVMGKEIKFLLHFVKESKQDESGMPNNRFLAERTGGTYSTLKVQPAELEDSGVYFCASSQGLTGFRSGANVLTFGAGSRLTVL.

This chain connects TRBV9 to TRBJ2-3; D may be TRBD1 (5 bases). CDR1 and CDR2 (germline): SGDLS, YYNGEE. The CDR3 contains 19 residues. Trimming pared 3 bases from V and 0 bases from J, leaving 23 bases between. CDR3 sequence (DNA): TGTGCCAGCAGCGCCGATTCCCGAACAGGACGGGTGAGCACAGATACGCAGTATTTT. Translated: CASSADSRTGRVSTDTQYF.

This chain uses TRBV6-5 with TRBJ2-2, with a tentative D call TRBD2 (6 bases). Per germline, CDR1 MNHEY and CDR2 SVGAGI. Trimming pared 5 bases from V and 6 bases from J, leaving 16 bases between. The CDR3 loop spans 15 amino acids. The CDR3, as DNA: TGTGCCAGCAGTCCCTCCCCGTCGGGGGCCGGGGAGCTGTTTTTT. Its protein product is CASSPSPSGAGELFF.